The rows below give T cell receptor beta chains drawn from one sample of a study of cytomegalovirus exposure and HLA in healthy donors. Repertoires were generated with immunoSEQ multiplex PCR, while TCRdb's copy carries only in-frame clones and drops some. This table has 130,000 or so clones, 80% to 85% appearing once. Sequencing input: PBMCs. The source of these receptors is a woman aged 45-60 years in good health and CMV-seropositive. CDR3s include the opening cysteine and the closing phenylalanine or tryptophan. A D gene is named only where the DNA matches it firmly. Rows may omit the clone size; those that give it use once, few, many or a size class.

>NA|TRBV5-5|NA|TRBJ2-5
TGTGCCAGCAGCTTTAAAGAGACCCAGTACTTC
CASSFKETQYF
>NA|TRBV11-2|NA|TRBJ1-2
TGTGCCAGCAGCTTAGGCGTCGGGATCAACTATGGCTACACCTTC
CASSLGVGINYGYTF
>NA|TRBV7-3|NA|TRBJ1-1
TGTGCCAGCAGCCAACACAGTGCTCCGAACACTGAAGCTTTCTTT
CASSQHSAPNTEAFF
>once|TRBV18|NA|TRBJ1-1
TGTGCCAGCTCACCTTCAGCGGTAGGCACTGAAGCTTTCTTT
CASSPSAVGTEAFF
>NA|TRBV5-4|NA|TRBJ2-7
TGTGCCAGCAGCTTCGCAGGGGTCTACGAGCAGTACTTC
CASSFAGVYEQYF
>NA|TRBV9|TRBD2|TRBJ2-5
TGTGCCAGCAGCGTAAGGTCTAGCGGGGGAGAGACCCAGTACTTC
CASSVRSSGGETQYF
>NA|TRBV7-8|NA|TRBJ1-2
TGTGCCAGCAGCTTAGTCGGGACTGTGAGCTACACCTTC
CASSLVGTVSYTF
>NA|TRBV4-3|TRBD1|TRBJ1-1
TGCGCCAGCAGCCAGCCCGGACAGGGTAGGGGCGCTGAAGCTTTCTTT
CASSQPGQGRGAEAFF
>once|TRBV6-1|TRBD1|TRBJ2-1
TGTGCCAGCAGCATGGGACAGAACTCCTACAATGAGCAGTTCTTC
CASSMGQNSYNEQFF
>few|TRBV4-2|NA|TRBJ2-7
TGTGCCAGCAGCCAAGATTATAGGGACTCCGTAAGCGAGCAGTACTTC
CASSQDYRDSVSEQYF
>once|TRBV28|TRBD1|TRBJ1-2
TGTGCCAGCAGCCGGACAGGGGTGGACGGCTACACCTTC
CASSRTGVDGYTF
>NA|TRBV27|TRBD1|TRBJ1-6
TGTGCCAGCAGTCCCACAGGGGCGTTTGGTTCACCCCTCCACTTT
CASSPTGAFGSPLHF
>NA|TRBV7-2|NA|TRBJ2-7
TGTGCCAGCAGCTTAGCCTCAGGTTTTCCCTACGAGCAGTACTTC
CASSLASGFPYEQYF
>NA|TRBV18|NA|TRBJ1-3
TGTGCCAGCTCACCCGACGGGTCTAGAAACACCATATATTTT
CASSPDGSRNTIYF
>NA|TRBV4-3|TRBD1|TRBJ1-2
TGCGCCAGCAGCCAAGGGACAGGGAACTATGGCTACACCTTC
CASSQGTGNYGYTF
>NA|TRBV7-9|NA|TRBJ1-2
TGTGCCAGCAGCCGTCCGGAGGGGTTTTTTCGAGGTGGCTACACCTTC
CASSRPEGFFRGGYTF
>NA|TRBV19|NA|TRBJ2-4
TGTGCCAGTAGTATAGCATCAGGGGGGCAAAACATTCAGTACTTC
CASSIASGGQNIQYF
>NA|TRBV5-4|NA|TRBJ1-1
TGTGCCAGCAGTCTTGAACTCACTGAAGCTTTCTTT
CASSLELTEAFF
>NA|TRBV18|NA|TRBJ1-1
TGTGCCAGCTCACCACGGAGCTGGGGGGGAGCCAGGGGGAACACTGAAGCTTTCTTT
CASSPRSWGGARGNTEAFF
>few|TRBV29-1|NA|TRBJ2-1
TGCAGCGTCGGGATGGGGGCAGCCTCGCAGTTCTTC
CSVGMGAASQFF
>once|TRBV5-1|TRBD1|TRBJ1-2
TGCGCCAGCAGCTTGTCGGGACAGAGCTATGGCTACACCTTC
CASSLSGQSYGYTF
>NA|TRBV19|TRBD2|TRBJ2-5
TGTGCCAGTAGTATTAGACTAGCGGGGGGGGTAGTTCAAGAGACCCAGTACTTC
CASSIRLAGGVVQETQYF
>NA|TRBV28|NA|TRBJ1-1
TGTGCCAGCAGTCAAGAATACAGGAGTGAAGCTTTCTTT
CASSQEYRSEAFF
>NA|TRBV2|NA|TRBJ1-5
TGTGCCACTAAGGCAGGTGTCAATCAGCCCCAGCATTTT
CATKAGVNQPQHF
>NA|TRBV4-2|TRBD1|TRBJ1-2
TGTGCCAGCAGCCAAGAAGACAGGGCCCGGGGCTACACCTTC
CASSQEDRARGYTF
>few|TRBV6-5|NA|TRBJ1-2
TGTGCCAGCAGCATCCGGGAAAACTATGGCTACACCTTC
CASSIRENYGYTF
>NA|TRBV5-4|TRBD1|TRBJ1-1
TGTGCCAGCAAAGGACAGGGTGAAGCTTTCTTT
CASKGQGEAFF
>NA|TRBV28|TRBD2|TRBJ2-7
TGTGCCAGCAGTTCCCCGGGACTAGCGGGAGGAAGGTCCTACGAGCAGTACTTC
CASSSPGLAGGRSYEQYF
>NA|TRBV27|NA|TRBJ2-1
TGTGCCAGCAGCCTCAGGGGGGCGTTAGGGGGCGTCTACAATGAGCAGTTCTTC
CASSLRGALGGVYNEQFF
>NA|TRBV5-1|NA|TRBJ2-5
TGCGCCAGCAGCTCGGAGAACCAAGAGACCCAGTACTTC
CASSSENQETQYF
>once|TRBV19|NA|TRBJ1-2
TGTGCCAGTAGTATATGGGCGCCAGCTAACTATGGCTACACCTTC
CASSIWAPANYGYTF
>NA|TRBV10-1|TRBD1|TRBJ1-1
TGCGCCAGCAGTGACCCAGGACAGGGTCGCGCTTTCTTT
CASSDPGQGRAFF
>once|TRBV6-6|TRBD1|TRBJ1-6
TGTGCCAGCACCACGGGGGGACAGGGGACTTCACCCCTCCACTTT
CASTTGGQGTSPLHF
>NA|TRBV27|NA|TRBJ1-1
TGTGCCAGCAGTTTACGGGGGGCCTTTGAAGCTTTCTTT
CASSLRGAFEAFF
>NA|TRBV7-2|NA|TRBJ2-2
TGTGCCAGCAGCTTAGCGGGAGTGAGTTCAGGGGAGCTGTTTTTT
CASSLAGVSSGELFF
>once|TRBV5-1|TRBD1|TRBJ1-2
TGCGCCAGCAGCTCTCTCGACAGGGACGCGAACTATGGCTACACCTTC
CASSSLDRDANYGYTF
>NA|TRBV28|NA|TRBJ2-4
TGTGCCAGCAGTTTAGGGGTCGGGGCAGGGGATTACAAAAACATTCAGTACTTC
CASSLGVGAGDYKNIQYF
>NA|TRBV5-6|TRBD1|TRBJ2-7
TGTGCCAGCAGCGAAGCCGGGACAGGGAAATACGAGCAGTACTTC
CASSEAGTGKYEQYF
>NA|TRBV25-1|TRBD1|TRBJ1-1
TGTGCCAGCAGTGACCCTGGGGGGACAGGGCGAATGGAAGCTTTCTTT
CASSDPGGTGRMEAFF
>once|TRBV5-5|TRBD2|TRBJ2-1
TGTGCCAGCAGGACCCAATTCCTTGCGGGGGAAACCTACAATGAGCAGTTCTTC
CASRTQFLAGETYNEQFF
>NA|TRBV9|NA|TRBJ2-2
TGTGCCAGCGGAGTTCGTGGGTTGACCGGGGAGCTGTTTTTT
CASGVRGLTGELFF
>NA|TRBV5-4|TRBD2|TRBJ2-1
TGTGCCAGCAGTAGGACTAGCGAGTACAATGAGCAGTTCTTC
CASSRTSEYNEQFF
>NA|TRBV27|TRBD1|TRBJ1-5
TGTGCCAGCAGTTTATTTTGGAGGGCGGGGGACAGGGTGCCTTCGGGCAATCAGCCCCAGCATTTT
CASSLFWRAGDRVPSGNQPQHF
>NA|TRBV7-9|TRBD1|TRBJ1-4
TGTGCCAGCAGCACGGACAGGGAAGATGAAAAACTGTTTTTT
CASSTDREDEKLFF
>NA|TRBV13|NA|TRBJ1-3
TGTGCCAGCAGCCAGGGGTCAGGAAACACCATATATTTT
CASSQGSGNTIYF